This is a list of T cell receptor beta chains from one sample in a study of T-cell memory formation after mild COVID-19. TCRdb recomputed calls from the 5' RACE reads with MiXCR, one row per CDR3 protein. The sample contains more than 200,000 distinct CDR3 sequences, about 17% of which appear only once. The source material was PBMCs or a T cell subset sorted from them (not recorded which). The receptors come from a man younger than 35 who had mild COVID-19 (a few samples of this study predate the infection). Cell type and time point are not known. CDR3s include the opening cysteine and the closing phenylalanine or tryptophan. Each record gives: D gene, V gene, J gene, clone size, CDR3 protein, CDR3 DNA. D genes are given only for firm matches. The size of a clone is reported for some rows only, either as once, few or many, or as a class for expanded clones.

D gene: .
V gene: TRBV6-5
J gene: TRBJ2-7
clone size: .
CDR3 protein: CASSYSTPGNYEQYF
CDR3 DNA: TGTGCCAGCAGTTACTCGACGCCGGGGAACTACGAGCAGTACTTC

D gene: TRBD2
V gene: TRBV19
J gene: TRBJ2-5
clone size: many
CDR3 protein: CASRRGGETQYF
CDR3 DNA: TGTGCCAGCCGGAGGGGAGGGGAGACCCAGTACTTC

D gene: .
V gene: TRBV5-6
J gene: TRBJ2-1
clone size: many
CDR3 protein: CASTYGPAYNEQFF
CDR3 DNA: TGTGCCAGCACCTACGGCCCGGCCTACAATGAGCAGTTCTTC

D gene: .
V gene: TRBV20-1
J gene: TRBJ2-3
clone size: few
CDR3 protein: CRGHAAGKDTQYF
CDR3 DNA: TGCAGGGGGCACGCCGCCGGAAAAGATACGCAGTATTTT

D gene: TRBD1
V gene: TRBV6-6
J gene: TRBJ1-1
clone size: .
CDR3 protein: CASTQGGGEAFF
CDR3 DNA: TGTGCCAGCACTCAGGGAGGGGGCGAAGCTTTCTTT

D gene: .
V gene: TRBV5-1
J gene: TRBJ2-7
clone size: few
CDR3 protein: CASRTGATAREQYF
CDR3 DNA: TGCGCCAGCCGAACGGGGGCGACGGCCCGCGAGCAGTACTTC

D gene: TRBD1
V gene: TRBV6-5
J gene: TRBJ2-7
clone size: few
CDR3 protein: CASSDQGQAFYEQYF
CDR3 DNA: TGTGCCAGCAGTGACCAGGGACAGGCCTTCTACGAGCAGTACTTC

D gene: .
V gene: TRBV7-2
J gene: TRBJ2-1
clone size: many
CDR3 protein: CASSPANEQFF
CDR3 DNA: TGTGCCAGCAGCCCCGCCAATGAGCAGTTCTTC

D gene: TRBD1
V gene: TRBV4-2
J gene: TRBJ1-3
clone size: few
CDR3 protein: CASSQVGGTGLSGNTIYF
CDR3 DNA: TGTGCCAGCAGCCAAGTGGGCGGGACAGGTCTCTCTGGAAACACCATATATTTT

D gene: .
V gene: TRBV7-7
J gene: TRBJ2-6
clone size: few
CDR3 protein: CASSSSVGRSGANVLTF
CDR3 DNA: TGTGCTAGCAGCTCCTCGGTCGGCAGATCTGGGGCCAACGTCCTGACTTTC

D gene: .
V gene: TRBV6-2/TRBV6-3
J gene: TRBJ2-5
clone size: few
CDR3 protein: CASSYRDWWETQYF
CDR3 DNA: TGTGCCAGCAGCTACCGGGACTGGTGGGAGACCCAGTACTTC

D gene: TRBD1
V gene: TRBV6-1
J gene: TRBJ2-7
clone size: .
CDR3 protein: CASSHGDSSYEQYF
CDR3 DNA: TGTGCCAGCAGTCACGGGGACAGTTCCTACGAGCAGTACTTC

D gene: TRBD2
V gene: TRBV12-3/TRBV12-4
J gene: TRBJ2-5
clone size: .
CDR3 protein: CASSQRGAVETQYF
CDR3 DNA: TGTGCCAGCAGCCAGCGGGGGGCTGTTGAGACCCAGTACTTC

D gene: .
V gene: TRBV5-1
J gene: TRBJ1-1
clone size: .
CDR3 protein: CASSSAGRDTEAFF
CDR3 DNA: TGCGCCAGCAGCTCAGCAGGTAGGGACACTGAAGCTTTCTTT

D gene: .
V gene: TRBV7-2
J gene: TRBJ1-5
clone size: .
CDR3 protein: CASSLKTGSDQPQHF
CDR3 DNA: TGTGCCAGCAGCTTAAAGACAGGCTCGGACCAGCCCCAGCATTTT

D gene: .
V gene: TRBV7-3
J gene: TRBJ2-5
clone size: .
CDR3 protein: CASSSVSRETQYF
CDR3 DNA: TGTGCCAGCAGCTCGGTCTCTCGGGAGACCCAGTACTTC

D gene: .
V gene: TRBV10-3
J gene: TRBJ2-2
clone size: .
CDR3 protein: CAIIPLELFF
CDR3 DNA: TGTGCCATCATCCCCTTGGAGCTGTTTTTT

D gene: .
V gene: TRBV6-5
J gene: TRBJ2-7
clone size: .
CDR3 protein: CASSAAGGEQYF
CDR3 DNA: TGTGCCAGCAGCGCCGCCGGCGGGGAGCAGTACTTC

D gene: TRBD1
V gene: TRBV3-1
J gene: TRBJ2-5
clone size: .
CDR3 protein: CASSQNRGPGETQYF
CDR3 DNA: TGTGCCAGCAGCCAAAACAGGGGGCCAGGCGAGACCCAGTACTTC

D gene: TRBD2
V gene: TRBV6-2/TRBV6-3
J gene: TRBJ2-5
clone size: .
CDR3 protein: CASSRAGVEETQYF
CDR3 DNA: TGTGCCAGCAGTCGAGCGGGGGTTGAAGAGACCCAGTACTTC

D gene: TRBD1
V gene: TRBV25-1
J gene: TRBJ2-7
clone size: .
CDR3 protein: CASTRGLNEPYEQYF
CDR3 DNA: TGTGCCAGCACCAGGGGGCTTAATGAGCCCTACGAGCAGTACTTC

D gene: TRBD1
V gene: TRBV6-5
J gene: TRBJ1-5
clone size: .
CDR3 protein: CASSEYRGSNQPQHF
CDR3 DNA: TGTGCCAGCAGTGAATACAGGGGGAGCAATCAGCCCCAGCATTTT

D gene: TRBD1
V gene: TRBV20-1
J gene: TRBJ1-6
clone size: .
CDR3 protein: CSARDSAGGDSPLHF
CDR3 DNA: TGCAGTGCTAGAGACAGTGCAGGGGGCGATTCACCCCTCCACTTT

D gene: TRBD1
V gene: TRBV18
J gene: TRBJ1-2
clone size: .
CDR3 protein: CASSLRDRPGEYGYTF
CDR3 DNA: TGTGCCAGCTCACTCCGGGACAGGCCTGGCGAATATGGCTACACCTTC

D gene: .
V gene: TRBV7-9
J gene: TRBJ1-2
clone size: .
CDR3 protein: CASSLWSYGYTF
CDR3 DNA: TGTGCCAGCAGCTTATGGAGCTATGGCTACACCTTC

D gene: .
V gene: TRBV5-4
J gene: TRBJ2-3
clone size: many
CDR3 protein: CASSSGGQTSTDTQYF
CDR3 DNA: TGTGCCAGCAGCTCGGGGGGACAGACTAGCACAGATACGCAGTATTTT

D gene: .
V gene: TRBV28
J gene: TRBJ2-3
clone size: .
CDR3 protein: CASSTPDTQYF
CDR3 DNA: TGTGCCAGCAGTACGCCCGATACGCAGTATTTT